A selection of T cell receptor beta chains follows, all from one sample in a study of T cell responses to AZD1222 COVID-19 vaccine. The data were produced by immunoSEQ multiplex PCR, yet TCRdb's version contains in-frame clones alone and is incomplete. The sample includes under 200,000 clones, about 90% of them seen just once. This material consisted of peripheral blood, taken on day 0 of AZD1222 vaccination. Receptors originate from an adult in good health. Both conserved end residues are part of each CDR3. Fields, in order: clone size, D gene, V gene, J gene, CDR3 DNA, CDR3 protein. The D gene is left open where the match is weak. Clone size appears in some rows only: once, few, many, or a class for an expanded clone.

clone size: -
D gene: TRBD1
V gene: TRBV19
J gene: TRBJ2-4
CDR3 DNA: TGTGCCACCGCGGACAGGGGACAAAACATTCAGTACTTC
CDR3 protein: CATADRGQNIQYF

clone size: -
D gene: -
V gene: TRBV28
J gene: TRBJ1-5
CDR3 DNA: TGTGCCAGCAGTTTATATACCGCTAGCAATCAGCCCCAGCATTTT
CDR3 protein: CASSLYTASNQPQHF

clone size: -
D gene: TRBD2
V gene: TRBV28
J gene: TRBJ2-2
CDR3 DNA: TGTGCCACTGGGGGGGGAACCTTTTACGGGGAGCTGTTTTTT
CDR3 protein: CATGGGTFYGELFF

clone size: -
D gene: -
V gene: TRBV28
J gene: TRBJ2-7
CDR3 DNA: TGTGCCAGCAGTTCCAGGGGTTCGTACGAGCAGTACTTC
CDR3 protein: CASSSRGSYEQYF

clone size: -
D gene: -
V gene: TRBV19
J gene: TRBJ1-5
CDR3 DNA: TGTGCCAGTAGTATTGCTCCTGGGTTCAATCAGCCCCAGCATTTT
CDR3 protein: CASSIAPGFNQPQHF

clone size: -
D gene: -
V gene: TRBV15
J gene: TRBJ2-2
CDR3 DNA: TGTGCCACCAGCAGAGGCGAGAGCGGGGAGCTGTTTTTT
CDR3 protein: CATSRGESGELFF

clone size: -
D gene: -
V gene: TRBV4-3
J gene: TRBJ2-1
CDR3 DNA: TGCGCCAGCAGCCAAGATTCCACCGTAGGGGGGACCGGGCAGTTCTTC
CDR3 protein: CASSQDSTVGGTGQFF

clone size: -
D gene: TRBD1
V gene: TRBV28
J gene: TRBJ2-5
CDR3 DNA: TGTGCCAGCAGTGGTCACCGGGACAGGGCTGTAGGAGAGACCCAGTACTTC
CDR3 protein: CASSGHRDRAVGETQYF

clone size: -
D gene: -
V gene: TRBV5-4
J gene: TRBJ1-1
CDR3 DNA: TGTGCCAGCAGCCCGGGGCCAGGGAACACTGAAGCTTTCTTT
CDR3 protein: CASSPGPGNTEAFF

clone size: -
D gene: TRBD1
V gene: TRBV19
J gene: TRBJ2-7
CDR3 DNA: TGTGCCAGTAACCTCGGACAGGTCTCCTACGAGCAGTACTTC
CDR3 protein: CASNLGQVSYEQYF

clone size: -
D gene: -
V gene: TRBV5-4
J gene: TRBJ1-2
CDR3 DNA: TGTGCCAGCAGCTTGGAAGGGGTTACTGGCTACACCTTC
CDR3 protein: CASSLEGVTGYTF

clone size: -
D gene: TRBD2
V gene: TRBV12-5
J gene: TRBJ2-1
CDR3 DNA: TGTGCTAGTGGTTTGTCGGCGGGAGGCTCCTACAATGAGCAGTTCTTC
CDR3 protein: CASGLSAGGSYNEQFF

clone size: -
D gene: -
V gene: TRBV5-4
J gene: TRBJ2-5
CDR3 DNA: TGTGCCAGCAGCACCACAGCGGAGGAGACCCAGTACTTC
CDR3 protein: CASSTTAEETQYF

clone size: -
D gene: TRBD1
V gene: TRBV6-4
J gene: TRBJ1-2
CDR3 DNA: TGTGCCAGCCGACAGCTCGGGCAGGGGGCTAACTATGGCTACACCTTC
CDR3 protein: CASRQLGQGANYGYTF

clone size: -
D gene: -
V gene: TRBV11-3
J gene: TRBJ1-1
CDR3 DNA: TGTGCCAGCAGCTCCACCTCAGGGGAAGCTTTCTTT
CDR3 protein: CASSSTSGEAFF

clone size: -
D gene: TRBD1
V gene: TRBV6-2/TRBV6-3
J gene: TRBJ1-4
CDR3 DNA: TGTGCCAGCAGTTACTCCTCCGGGACAGGGCGTGAAAAACTGTTTTTT
CDR3 protein: CASSYSSGTGREKLFF

clone size: -
D gene: -
V gene: TRBV27
J gene: TRBJ2-7
CDR3 DNA: TGTGCCAGCAGTTCGCCCGCGGACGGATCCTACGAGCAGTACTTC
CDR3 protein: CASSSPADGSYEQYF

clone size: -
D gene: -
V gene: TRBV19
J gene: TRBJ1-3
CDR3 DNA: TGTGCCAGTAGTGAAGTCAGGACGGTACGAAACACCATATATTTT
CDR3 protein: CASSEVRTVRNTIYF

clone size: few
D gene: -
V gene: TRBV28
J gene: TRBJ2-1
CDR3 DNA: TGTGCCAGCAGTGGGGGACTGGAATACAATGAGCAGTTCTTC
CDR3 protein: CASSGGLEYNEQFF

clone size: -
D gene: TRBD2
V gene: TRBV19
J gene: TRBJ2-1
CDR3 DNA: TGTGCCAGTATGGGAGGGACTAGATTAAATGAGCAGTTCTTC
CDR3 protein: CASMGGTRLNEQFF

clone size: -
D gene: -
V gene: TRBV27
J gene: TRBJ2-7
CDR3 DNA: TGTGCCAGCAGTCCCCCGAGGGAAAGCTACGAGCAGTACTTC
CDR3 protein: CASSPPRESYEQYF

clone size: -
D gene: -
V gene: TRBV4-3
J gene: TRBJ2-3
CDR3 DNA: TGCGCCAGCAGCCAAGTGGACAGCCGCACAGATACGCAGTATTTT
CDR3 protein: CASSQVDSRTDTQYF

clone size: -
D gene: -
V gene: TRBV6-4
J gene: TRBJ1-2
CDR3 DNA: TGTGCCAGCAGTGAGGGCTACACCTTC
CDR3 protein: CASSEGYTF

clone size: few
D gene: -
V gene: TRBV25-1
J gene: TRBJ2-5
CDR3 DNA: TGTGCCAGCAGTGGCCCCCGGGCAGACCAAGAGACCCAGTACTTC
CDR3 protein: CASSGPRADQETQYF

clone size: -
D gene: TRBD1
V gene: TRBV28
J gene: TRBJ1-2
CDR3 DNA: TGTGCCAGCAGAGATGCAGGGGGCGATGCGTTTAGGACCGTCAACCTTTATGGCTACACCTTC
CDR3 protein: CASRDAGGDAFRTVNLYGYTF

clone size: -
D gene: TRBD1
V gene: TRBV7-9
J gene: TRBJ2-1
CDR3 DNA: TGTGCCAGCAGCACGGGACAGGGCTCCTACAATGAGCAGTTCTTC
CDR3 protein: CASSTGQGSYNEQFF

clone size: -
D gene: -
V gene: TRBV7-9
J gene: TRBJ1-2
CDR3 DNA: TGTGCCAGCAGTACAACAGGCGGGCGGGGCTACACCTTC
CDR3 protein: CASSTTGGRGYTF

clone size: -
D gene: TRBD2
V gene: TRBV28
J gene: TRBJ2-7
CDR3 DNA: TGTGCCAGCAGTTTAGGACTAGCGGGTTCTGGCGAGCAGTACTTC
CDR3 protein: CASSLGLAGSGEQYF

clone size: -
D gene: TRBD1
V gene: TRBV5-1
J gene: TRBJ1-2
CDR3 DNA: TGCGCCAGCAGCATACAGGGGGCGGACTATGGCTACACCTTC
CDR3 protein: CASSIQGADYGYTF

clone size: -
D gene: -
V gene: TRBV2
J gene: TRBJ1-5
CDR3 DNA: TGTGCCAGCCTAACAGGAAGCGAGCAGCCCCAGCATTTT
CDR3 protein: CASLTGSEQPQHF

clone size: -
D gene: -
V gene: TRBV28
J gene: TRBJ1-6
CDR3 DNA: TGTGCCAGCGGAACTCCGGGACGGGGAAATTCACCCCTCCACTTT
CDR3 protein: CASGTPGRGNSPLHF

clone size: once
D gene: -
V gene: TRBV29-1
J gene: TRBJ1-1
CDR3 DNA: TGCAGCGTTGAATATAACACTGAAGCTTTCTTT
CDR3 protein: CSVEYNTEAFF

clone size: -
D gene: -
V gene: TRBV27
J gene: TRBJ2-7
CDR3 DNA: TGTGCCAGCAGTTTATCGTCCGTAGATAGCTCCTACGAGCAGTACTTC
CDR3 protein: CASSLSSVDSSYEQYF

clone size: -
D gene: -
V gene: TRBV7-6
J gene: TRBJ2-3
CDR3 DNA: TGTGCCAGCAGCCGTAGGGGCGGGGCGGCAGATACGCAGTATTTT
CDR3 protein: CASSRRGGAADTQYF

clone size: -
D gene: -
V gene: TRBV5-1
J gene: TRBJ1-2
CDR3 DNA: TGCGCCAGCAGCTTGGCCGCCAGTGGCTACACCTTC
CDR3 protein: CASSLAASGYTF

clone size: -
D gene: -
V gene: TRBV5-4
J gene: TRBJ1-2
CDR3 DNA: TGTGCCAGCAGCCCACGAACCGGGACAACTGCTAACTATGGCTACACCTTC
CDR3 protein: CASSPRTGTTANYGYTF

clone size: -
D gene: TRBD2
V gene: TRBV29-1
J gene: TRBJ2-7
CDR3 DNA: TGCAGCGTTCTAGCGGGGGTTAGCTACGAGCAGTACTTC
CDR3 protein: CSVLAGVSYEQYF

clone size: -
D gene: -
V gene: TRBV15
J gene: TRBJ1-4
CDR3 DNA: TGTGCCACCAGCAGAGATCGTACCGCAAATGAAAAACTGTTTTTT
CDR3 protein: CATSRDRTANEKLFF

clone size: once
D gene: -
V gene: TRBV6-5
J gene: TRBJ2-7
CDR3 DNA: TGTGCCAGCAGTTCCTCCGGGGCGGATGAGCAGTACTTC
CDR3 protein: CASSSSGADEQYF

clone size: -
D gene: TRBD2
V gene: TRBV5-1
J gene: TRBJ2-3
CDR3 DNA: TGCGCCAGCAGCTTAGGGACTAGCGGGGTCACAGATACGCAGTATTTT
CDR3 protein: CASSLGTSGVTDTQYF

clone size: -
D gene: -
V gene: TRBV7-3
J gene: TRBJ1-4
CDR3 DNA: TGTGCCAGCAGCTTAAAGCGGCAGATTTATGAAAAACTGTTTTTT
CDR3 protein: CASSLKRQIYEKLFF

clone size: -
D gene: -
V gene: TRBV7-2
J gene: TRBJ1-5
CDR3 DNA: TGTGCCAGCAGCCCCCCGCCAGGAGGCAATCAGCCCCAGCATTTT
CDR3 protein: CASSPPPGGNQPQHF

clone size: once
D gene: TRBD1
V gene: TRBV18
J gene: TRBJ2-2
CDR3 DNA: TGTGCCAGCTCACCAAGGGACATAACCGGGACAGCGAACACCGGGGAGCTGTTTTTT
CDR3 protein: CASSPRDITGTANTGELFF

clone size: -
D gene: -
V gene: TRBV7-6
J gene: TRBJ1-4
CDR3 DNA: TGTGCCAGCAGCTTAGACCGGGACACCACAACTAATGAAAAACTGTTTTTT
CDR3 protein: CASSLDRDTTTNEKLFF

clone size: -
D gene: -
V gene: TRBV2
J gene: TRBJ1-1
CDR3 DNA: TGTGCCAGCAGTGTCATGGGGGGCCGGACTGAAGCTTTCTTT
CDR3 protein: CASSVMGGRTEAFF

clone size: -
D gene: TRBD2
V gene: TRBV9
J gene: TRBJ2-1
CDR3 DNA: TGTGCCAGCAGCGCTAGCGGGAAGCAGTTCTTC
CDR3 protein: CASSASGKQFF

clone size: -
D gene: -
V gene: TRBV9
J gene: TRBJ2-3
CDR3 DNA: TGTGCCAGCAGCGTTGGGCGGGGCACAGATACGCAGTATTTT
CDR3 protein: CASSVGRGTDTQYF

clone size: -
D gene: -
V gene: TRBV27
J gene: TRBJ1-5
CDR3 DNA: TGTGCCAGCGGGAGACAGGTCGGGGGTGAGCCCCAGCATTTT
CDR3 protein: CASGRQVGGEPQHF

clone size: -
D gene: TRBD1
V gene: TRBV7-9
J gene: TRBJ1-3
CDR3 DNA: TGTGCCAGCAGCCGACAGGGGGTTATTGGAAACACCATATATTTT
CDR3 protein: CASSRQGVIGNTIYF

clone size: -
D gene: -
V gene: TRBV6-1
J gene: TRBJ2-1
CDR3 DNA: TGTGCCAGCAGTGATTTGGCCGGTGAGCAGTTCTTC
CDR3 protein: CASSDLAGEQFF

clone size: -
D gene: TRBD1
V gene: TRBV6-2/TRBV6-3
J gene: TRBJ1-5
CDR3 DNA: TGTGCCAGCAGTTACCAAGACAGGGCCCATCAGCCCCAGCATTTT
CDR3 protein: CASSYQDRAHQPQHF

clone size: -
D gene: TRBD2
V gene: TRBV28
J gene: TRBJ2-1
CDR3 DNA: TGTGCCAGTACCGGGAGCGGGGTTTACAATGAGCAGTTCTTC
CDR3 protein: CASTGSGVYNEQFF

clone size: -
D gene: TRBD1
V gene: TRBV28
J gene: TRBJ1-5
CDR3 DNA: TGTGCCAGCAGTTTCAGTGGGGGACAGGGGGGTCAGCCCCAGCATTTT
CDR3 protein: CASSFSGGQGGQPQHF

clone size: -
D gene: -
V gene: TRBV29-1
J gene: TRBJ2-5
CDR3 DNA: TGCAGCGTTGGGGCAGGCCAAGAGACCCAGTACTTC
CDR3 protein: CSVGAGQETQYF

clone size: -
D gene: TRBD1
V gene: TRBV28
J gene: TRBJ1-5
CDR3 DNA: TGTGCCAGCAGTTTCCCCAAGCACAGGGGAAGAAGTAGTCAGCCCCAGCATTTT
CDR3 protein: CASSFPKHRGRSSQPQHF

clone size: -
D gene: TRBD1
V gene: TRBV28
J gene: TRBJ1-4
CDR3 DNA: TGTGCCAGCAGTTCCGGGACAGGACCCCTTGAAAAACTGTTTTTT
CDR3 protein: CASSSGTGPLEKLFF

clone size: -
D gene: -
V gene: TRBV15
J gene: TRBJ1-5
CDR3 DNA: TGTGCCACCAGCAAAGAAAAGGGGGGGAATCAGCCCCAGCATTTT
CDR3 protein: CATSKEKGGNQPQHF

clone size: -
D gene: -
V gene: TRBV30
J gene: TRBJ2-7
CDR3 DNA: TGTGCCTGGACCATCCCGACTAGCTCCTACGAGCAGTACTTC
CDR3 protein: CAWTIPTSSYEQYF

clone size: -
D gene: -
V gene: TRBV24-1
J gene: TRBJ2-1
CDR3 DNA: TGTGCCACCAGTTCCAGGGATGAGCAGTTCTTC
CDR3 protein: CATSSRDEQFF

clone size: -
D gene: TRBD1
V gene: TRBV28
J gene: TRBJ1-2
CDR3 DNA: TGTGCCAGCAGTGAGTGGACAGGGGGCCTGAATGGCTACACCTTC
CDR3 protein: CASSEWTGGLNGYTF